This T cell receptor beta chain originates from a study of blood T cell repertoires in COVID-19. As for the study in general: Sites in the United States, Italy and Spain provided acute and convalescent COVID-19 samples. T cells, B-cell-depleted T cells, or PBMCs provided the cDNA or gDNA that served as material.

The CDR3 contains 14 residues. Looked up from germline, CDR1 is MRHNA and CDR2 is SNTAGT. Trimming removed 2 bases at V and 3 bases at J, with 5 bases between. The table lists this clone with a few counts. Under the authors' procedure: Reference gene primer amplification yielded estimated nucleated cell counts. Sequencing used immunoSEQ multiplex PCR; TCRdb keeps in-frame clones, though not all of them. The V and J calls and clone size are taken from that table; D and trimming were inferred from the DNA. The sample has fewer than 90,000 clones, over 75% seen once. The specimen was peripheral blood. The chain joins TRBV6-4 to TRBJ2-6; TRBD1 might be the D (5 bases). The receptor was isolated from a man aged 50 to 59 with acute or convalescent COVID-19. The CDR3 sequence: CASSDRGGANVLTF. CDR3 nucleotide sequence: TGTGCCAGCAGTGACAGGGGTGGGGCCAACGTCCTGACTTTC.